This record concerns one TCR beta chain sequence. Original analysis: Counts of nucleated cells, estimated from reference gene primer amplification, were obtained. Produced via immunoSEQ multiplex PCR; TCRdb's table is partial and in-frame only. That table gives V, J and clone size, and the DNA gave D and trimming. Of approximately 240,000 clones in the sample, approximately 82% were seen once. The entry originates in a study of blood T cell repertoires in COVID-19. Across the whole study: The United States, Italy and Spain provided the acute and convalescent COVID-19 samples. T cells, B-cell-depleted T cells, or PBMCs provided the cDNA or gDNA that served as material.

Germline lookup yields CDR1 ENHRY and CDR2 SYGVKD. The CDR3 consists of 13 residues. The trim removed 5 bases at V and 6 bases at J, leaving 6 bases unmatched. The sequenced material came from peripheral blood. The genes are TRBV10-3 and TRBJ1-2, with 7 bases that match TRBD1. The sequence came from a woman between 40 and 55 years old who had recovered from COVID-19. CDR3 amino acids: CAISMTGIDGYTF. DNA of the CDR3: TGTGCCATCAGTATGACAGGGATAGATGGCTACACCTTC.